This TCR beta chain derives from a study of PD-1 blockade in classical Hodgkin lymphoma. Findings and limits, study-wide: Relapsed/refractory patients reportedly had lower baseline diversity than newly diagnosed patients. At C4D1, TCR diversity had climbed significantly for CD4+ cells, though not for CD8+ cells.

All patients relapsed after autologous stem cell transplantation, and brentuximab vedotin exposure varied. Complete response, partial response or progressive disease were the best responses. The CDR3 spans 14 residues. V was trimmed by 3 bases and J by 3 bases, leaving 9 bases between them. Germline V gene lookup returns CDR1 WSHSY and CDR2 SAAADI. Profiling relied on immunoSEQ multiplex PCR, and the TCRdb table lists in-frame clones only, not all of them. Of around 30,000 clones listed, roughly two thirds are singletons. The table lists this clone with a few counts. Antigen specificity is unknown. The chain carries TRBV10-2 and TRBJ1-3; D gene ambiguous. The origin of this receptor is a human donor with classical Hodgkin lymphoma. The sequencing used peripheral blood mononuclear cells (PBMCs), collected before the second cycle of nivolumab. For the CDR3, the DNA is TGCGCCAGCAGTGAATCGGTACTTGGAAACACCATATATTTT. Its protein product is CASSESVLGNTIYF.